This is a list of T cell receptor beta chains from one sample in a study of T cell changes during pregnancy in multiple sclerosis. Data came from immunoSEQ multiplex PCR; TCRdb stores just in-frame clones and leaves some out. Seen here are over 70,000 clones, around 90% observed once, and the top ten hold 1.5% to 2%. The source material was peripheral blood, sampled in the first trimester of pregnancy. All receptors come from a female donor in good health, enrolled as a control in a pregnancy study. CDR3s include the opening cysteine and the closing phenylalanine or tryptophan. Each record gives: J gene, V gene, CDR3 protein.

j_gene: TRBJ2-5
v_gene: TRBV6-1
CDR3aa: CASSEALAGGRKTQYF

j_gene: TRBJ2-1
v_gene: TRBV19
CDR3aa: CASSIWAGDEQFF

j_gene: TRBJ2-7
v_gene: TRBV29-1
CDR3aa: CSVVPRDRSYEQYF

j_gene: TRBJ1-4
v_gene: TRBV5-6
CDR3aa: CASSYYRGGEKLFF

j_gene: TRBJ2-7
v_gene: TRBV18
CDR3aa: CASSPTAALVSSYEQYF

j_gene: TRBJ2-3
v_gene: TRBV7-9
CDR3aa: CASSLIRELKDTQYF

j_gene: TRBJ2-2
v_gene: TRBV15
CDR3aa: CATSRTGTGELFF

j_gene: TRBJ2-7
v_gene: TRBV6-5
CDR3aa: CARIVAGTYEQYF

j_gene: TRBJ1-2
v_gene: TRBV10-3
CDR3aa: CAISTQGADYGYTF

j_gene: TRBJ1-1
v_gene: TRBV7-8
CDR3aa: CASSLQGVRTEAFF

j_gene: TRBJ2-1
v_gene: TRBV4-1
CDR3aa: CASSQVALAENEQFF

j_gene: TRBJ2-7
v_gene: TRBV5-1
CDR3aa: CASKETTGVYEQYF

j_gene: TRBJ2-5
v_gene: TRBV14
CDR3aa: CASSQVNGILETQYF

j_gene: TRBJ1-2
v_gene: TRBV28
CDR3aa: CASSFSWDMGGYTF

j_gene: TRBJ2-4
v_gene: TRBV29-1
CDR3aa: CSVLQGGSKNIQYF

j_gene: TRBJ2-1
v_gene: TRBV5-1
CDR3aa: CASSLGEGNEQFF

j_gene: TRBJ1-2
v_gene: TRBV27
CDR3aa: CASSRTGLGGYTF

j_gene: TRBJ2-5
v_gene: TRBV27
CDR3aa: CASSKLGGGQETQYF

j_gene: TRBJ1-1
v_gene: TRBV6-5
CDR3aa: CASTPGHESTEAFF

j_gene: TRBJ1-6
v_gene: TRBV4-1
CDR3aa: CASSQAGSVNSPLHF

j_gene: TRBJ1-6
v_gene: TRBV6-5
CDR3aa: CASSSSQGNSPLHF

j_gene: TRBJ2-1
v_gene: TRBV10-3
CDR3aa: CAISVGGWNSYNEQFF

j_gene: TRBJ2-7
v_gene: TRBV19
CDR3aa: CASSGSGQGIRHEQYF

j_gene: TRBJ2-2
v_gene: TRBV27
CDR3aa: CASTRTGVTNTGELFF

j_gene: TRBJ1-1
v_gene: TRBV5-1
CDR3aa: CASTPDGWGTGKPGAEAFF

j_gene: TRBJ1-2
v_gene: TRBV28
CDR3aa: CASSLGTGLGYTF

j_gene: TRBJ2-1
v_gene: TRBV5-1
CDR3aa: CASSLAGEQFF

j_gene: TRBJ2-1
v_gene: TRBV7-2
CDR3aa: CASSRRTGTGFEYNEQFF

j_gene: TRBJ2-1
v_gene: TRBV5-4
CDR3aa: CASRPRPESYNEQFF

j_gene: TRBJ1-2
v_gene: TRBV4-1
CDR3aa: CASSGAGEGNGYTF

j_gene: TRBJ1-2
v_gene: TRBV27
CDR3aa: CASSDGDYGYTF

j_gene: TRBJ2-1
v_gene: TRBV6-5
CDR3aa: CASRRTGAQFF

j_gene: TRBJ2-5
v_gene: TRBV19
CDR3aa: CASSMLRGETQYF

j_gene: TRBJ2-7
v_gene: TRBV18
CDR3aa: CASSPLAGYEQYF

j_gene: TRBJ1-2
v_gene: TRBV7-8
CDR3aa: CASTPRGTPVYISGYTF

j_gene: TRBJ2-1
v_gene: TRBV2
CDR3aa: CASSYSGSSYNEQFF

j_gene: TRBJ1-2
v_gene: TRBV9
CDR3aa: CASSAPRFEGYGYTF

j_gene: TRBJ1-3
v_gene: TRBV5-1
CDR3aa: CASRGDLLGSGNTIYF

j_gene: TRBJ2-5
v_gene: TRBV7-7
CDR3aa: CASSPSGSRQETQYF

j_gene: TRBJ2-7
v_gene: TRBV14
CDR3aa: CASSIGAGGYEQYF

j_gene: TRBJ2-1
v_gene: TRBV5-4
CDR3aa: CASSLGLAGTYNEQFF

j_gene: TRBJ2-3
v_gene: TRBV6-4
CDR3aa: CASSDNQGADGTDTQYF

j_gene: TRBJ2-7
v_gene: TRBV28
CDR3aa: CASSFEAGGTYEQYF

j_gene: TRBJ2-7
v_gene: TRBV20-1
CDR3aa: CSARTSYEQYF

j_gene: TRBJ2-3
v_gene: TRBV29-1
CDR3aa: CSVGQGVGDTQYF

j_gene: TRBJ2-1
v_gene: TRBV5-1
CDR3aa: CASSRLGEYNEQFF

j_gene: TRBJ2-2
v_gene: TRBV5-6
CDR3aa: CASMSGGTIVTGELFF

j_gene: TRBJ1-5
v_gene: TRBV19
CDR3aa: CASSQSPSSGRGNQPQHF

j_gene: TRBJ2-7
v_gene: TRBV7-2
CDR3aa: CASSLRQGPYEQYF

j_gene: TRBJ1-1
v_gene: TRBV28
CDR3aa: CASSFGSLGGENTEAFF

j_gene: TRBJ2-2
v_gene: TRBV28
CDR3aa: CASKPTTNTGELFF

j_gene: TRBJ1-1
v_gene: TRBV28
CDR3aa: CASSPQQTGVGTEAFF

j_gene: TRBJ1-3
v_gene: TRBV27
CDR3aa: CASRRDRQGNTIYF

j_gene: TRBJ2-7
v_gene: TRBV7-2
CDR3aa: CASSLVSSGTSGYEQYF

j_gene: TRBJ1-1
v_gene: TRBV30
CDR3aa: CAWRMSGTEAFF